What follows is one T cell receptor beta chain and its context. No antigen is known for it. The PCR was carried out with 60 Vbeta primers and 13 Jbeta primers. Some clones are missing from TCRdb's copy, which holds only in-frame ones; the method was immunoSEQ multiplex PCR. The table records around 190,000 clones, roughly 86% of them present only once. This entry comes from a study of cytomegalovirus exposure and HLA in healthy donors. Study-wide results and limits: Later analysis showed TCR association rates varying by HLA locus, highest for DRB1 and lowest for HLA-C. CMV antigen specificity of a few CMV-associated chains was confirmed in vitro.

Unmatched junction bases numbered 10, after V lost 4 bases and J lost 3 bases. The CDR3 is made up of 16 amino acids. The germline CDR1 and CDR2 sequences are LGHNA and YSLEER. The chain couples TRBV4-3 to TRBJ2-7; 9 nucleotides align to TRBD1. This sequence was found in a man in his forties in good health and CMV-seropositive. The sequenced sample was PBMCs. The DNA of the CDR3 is TGCGCCAGCAGCCTTTCCGGGACAGGGTTAGTCTACGAGCAGTACTTC. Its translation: CASSLSGTGLVYEQYF.